This T cell receptor beta chain was identified in a study of vaccination and CD4 T cells after COVID-19. A few counts support this clonotype. Its antigen remains unidentified. The V gene lost 0 bases and the J gene lost 4 bases, with 18 bases spanning the gap. Germline lookup yields CDR1 GTSNPN and CDR2 SVGIG (reference sequence). The CDR3 runs to 16 residues. Scientists ran DNA taken from cultured CD4+ T cells through the Oncomine TCR Beta short-read assay for sequencing. TCRdb independently ran MiXCR on the PCR reads; one entry per CDR3 protein. The top ten hold around an eighth of the sample, which has roughly 20,000 distinct CDR3 sequences, 47% seen once. Stated treatment: roughly 10-day PBMC culture with coronavirus spike peptide pools or control peptides (ViraFEST assay). The study's findings and limits: Median counts of SARS-CoV-2-reactive clonotypes increased from around 20 to 38; this difference was not significant. Convalescent patients studied were relatively few, and early post-infection timepoints were absent. Reactive clone data from convalescent patients indicated a median of about 86% appearing only post-vaccination.

The V and J genes are TRBV30 and TRBJ1-2; the D gene is possibly TRBD1 (5 bases). The TCR was taken from a human donor with COVID-19. Sequenced material: cultured CD4+ T cells from blood. CDR3 region: CAWSVGSGGIAYGYTF. In DNA form, the CDR3 reads TGTGCCTGGAGTGTTGGCAGTGGGGGGATTGCCTATGGCTACACCTTC.